This T cell receptor beta chain was captured in a study of tumor-infiltrating lymphocytes in primary liver carcinoma. Study details: The patients comprised men and women between the ages of 30 and 69 years. Sequencing of the samples generated roughly 3.5 to 8 million productive TCRbeta reads, with similar yields across tissue types.

Of note for this clonotype: Its antigen is undetermined.

Study observations and caveats: For tumor-adjacent and tumor-blood pairs, overlap was less than that seen for tumor region pairs.

Using a constant-region primer together with ProtoScript II reverse transcriptase, TCR beta cDNA was made from around 0.55 ug of total RNA. Researchers made the TCR beta libraries by running three nested multiplex PCR rounds with slightly modified ARM-PCR. Amplification in the first two PCR rounds was performed using TRBV1-TRBV30 forward primers and a C-beta reverse primer for roughly 10 cycles each. From the multiplex PCR reads, TCRdb called clonotypes with MiXCR, one entry per CDR3 protein. The table records approximately 310,000 distinct CDR3 sequences, 65% of them present only once. The source of the blood RNA was unsorted whole blood, and germline DNA was extracted as well. None of the patients had received treatment, and all had chronic HBV infection. CDR3 length equals 15 residues. Germline lookup yields CDR1 SGHVS and CDR2 FQNEAQ. V trimming: 4 bases; J trimming: 5 bases; junction bases outside the gene matches: 7.

The TCR comes from a middle-aged man with primary liver carcinoma and hepatitis B virus infection. Sequencing input: peripheral blood. The chain uses TRBV7-8 and TRBJ2-1; 8 positions match TRBD2. The CDR3 spells CASSSREGMDNEQFF. Written as DNA, the CDR3 is TGTGCCAGCAGCTCCCGGGAGGGTATGGACAATGAGCAGTTCTTC.